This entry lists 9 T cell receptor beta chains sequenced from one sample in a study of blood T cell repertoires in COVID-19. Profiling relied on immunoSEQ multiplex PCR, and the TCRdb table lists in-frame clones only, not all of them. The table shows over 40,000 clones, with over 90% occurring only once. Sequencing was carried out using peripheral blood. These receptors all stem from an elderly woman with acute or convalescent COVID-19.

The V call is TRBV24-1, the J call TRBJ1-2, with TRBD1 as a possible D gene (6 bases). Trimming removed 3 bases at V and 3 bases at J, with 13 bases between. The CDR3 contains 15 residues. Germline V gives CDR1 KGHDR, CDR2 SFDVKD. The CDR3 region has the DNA TGTGCCACCAGTGATCCGGCGGGGGCTGACTATGGCTACACCTTC. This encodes CATSDPAGADYGYTF.

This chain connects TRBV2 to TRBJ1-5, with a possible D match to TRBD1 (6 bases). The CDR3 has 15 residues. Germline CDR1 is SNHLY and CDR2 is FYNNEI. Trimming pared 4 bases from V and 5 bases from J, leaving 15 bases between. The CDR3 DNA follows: TGTGCCAGCAGTGCCGTACAGGGTCAGGATCAGCCCCAGCATTTT. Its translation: CASSAVQGQDQPQHF. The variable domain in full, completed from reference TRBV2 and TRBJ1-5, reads EPEVTQTPSHQVTQMGQEVILRCVPISNHLYFYWYRQILGQKVEFLVSFYNNEISEKSEIFDDQFSVERPDGSNFTLKIRSTKLEDSAMYFCASSAVQGQDQPQHFGDGTRLSIL.

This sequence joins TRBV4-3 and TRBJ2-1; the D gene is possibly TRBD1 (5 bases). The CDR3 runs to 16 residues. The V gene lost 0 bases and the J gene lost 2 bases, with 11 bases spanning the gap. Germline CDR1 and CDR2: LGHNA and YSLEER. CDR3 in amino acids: CASSQDDSPTYNEQFF. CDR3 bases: TGCGCCAGCAGCCAAGACGACAGCCCGACCTACAATGAGCAGTTCTTC.

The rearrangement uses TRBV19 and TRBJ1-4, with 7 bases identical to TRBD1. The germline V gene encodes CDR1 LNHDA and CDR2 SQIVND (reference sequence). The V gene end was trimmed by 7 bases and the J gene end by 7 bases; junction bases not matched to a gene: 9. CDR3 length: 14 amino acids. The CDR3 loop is CASKEGAGGEKLFF. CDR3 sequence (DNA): TGTGCCAGTAAAGAGGGGGCAGGGGGTGAAAAACTGTTTTTT.

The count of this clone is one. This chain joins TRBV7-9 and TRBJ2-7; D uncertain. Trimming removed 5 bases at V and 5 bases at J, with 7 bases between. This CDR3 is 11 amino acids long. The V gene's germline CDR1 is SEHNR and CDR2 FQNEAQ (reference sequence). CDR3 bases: TGTGCCAGCAGCCCAGCGAACGAGCAGTACTTC. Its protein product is CASSPANEQYF.

The CDR3 bases are TGTGCCAGTAGTATAGATACAGGACAGGGCTTTGGCTACACCTTC. It encodes CASSIDTGQGFGYTF. The J gene is TRBJ1-2, the V gene TRBV19, with 8 bases that match TRBD1. The CDR3 sequence is 15 residues long. After removal of 0 bases from V and 7 bases from J, the junction contained 7 bases not matched to a gene. The germline CDR1 and CDR2 sequences are LNHDA and SQIVND (reference sequence). Full variable domain (outside the CDR3, taken from reference TRBV19 and TRBJ1-2): DGGITQSPKYLFRKEGQNVTLSCEQNLNHDAMYWYRQDPGQGLRLIYYSQIVNDFQKGDIAEGYSVSREKKESFPLTVTSAQKNPTAFYLCASSIDTGQGFGYTFGSGTRLTVV.

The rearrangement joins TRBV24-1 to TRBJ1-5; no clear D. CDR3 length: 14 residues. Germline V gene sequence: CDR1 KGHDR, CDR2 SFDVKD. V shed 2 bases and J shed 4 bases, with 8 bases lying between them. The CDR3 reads CATSDSNWNQPQHF. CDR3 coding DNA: TGTGCCACCAGTGATTCCAACTGGAATCAGCCCCAGCATTTT.

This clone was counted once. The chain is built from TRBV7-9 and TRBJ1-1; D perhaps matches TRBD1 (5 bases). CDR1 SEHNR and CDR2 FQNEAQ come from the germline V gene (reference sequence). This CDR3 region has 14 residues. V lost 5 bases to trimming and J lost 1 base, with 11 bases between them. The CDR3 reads CASSQGLGNTEAFF. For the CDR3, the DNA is TGTGCCAGCAGCCAGGGACTCGGGAACACTGAAGCTTTCTTT.

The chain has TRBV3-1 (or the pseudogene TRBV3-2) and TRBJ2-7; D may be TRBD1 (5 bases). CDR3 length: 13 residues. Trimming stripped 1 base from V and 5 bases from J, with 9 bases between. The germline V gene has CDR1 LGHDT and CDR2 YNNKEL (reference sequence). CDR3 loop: CASSQGRANEQYF. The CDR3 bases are TGTGCCAGCAGCCAAGGCAGGGCAAACGAGCAGTACTTC.